This T cell receptor beta chain was observed in a study of shared clonotypes between healthy human individuals. General study results and limits: Naive subsets generally exceeded memory subsets in estimated richness.

On this clone itself: No antigen is known for it.

Profiling relied on immunoSEQ multiplex PCR, and the TCRdb table lists in-frame clones only, not all of them. The data show 2 million to 2.5 million clones, with 95% seen just once and 0.13% held by the top ten. With 3 bases removed from V and 0 bases from J, the gap between germline ends came to 5 bases. The germline gives CDR1 MGHRA, CDR2 YSYEKL. The CDR3 is 13 residues long. The rearrangement links TRBV4-1 to TRBJ1-1; no definite D call. The source material was naive CD4+ T cells sorted from blood. Subset indicated: CD45RA+ positively selected. The clonotype comes from a man between 18 and 35 years old in good health. CDR3 in DNA: TGCGCCAGCAGCCATACAGTGAACACTGAAGCTTTCTTT. This sequence encodes CASSHTVNTEAFF.